These T cell receptor beta chains were read from a single sample in a study of CD8 T cells in ankylosing spondylitis. TCRdb recomputed calls from the 5' RACE reads with MiXCR, one row per CDR3 protein. The sample lists around 120,000 distinct CDR3 sequences, 9.3% occurring once. The sample was blood, either unsorted or a sorted T cell fraction (not recorded which). All receptors derive from a male donor with ankylosing spondylitis or in good health (not recorded which). Both conserved end residues are part of each CDR3. The D gene is left open where the match is weak.

>TRBV20-1|TRBJ2-1|NA
CSAIPLEIGSASGQFF
>TRBV11-2|TRBJ2-7|TRBD1
CASSWGQGGYEQYF
>TRBV10-2|TRBJ2-5|TRBD2
CATSRPGLAYQETQYF
>TRBV14|TRBJ2-7|TRBD1
CASSWTGVSEQYF
>TRBV6-1|TRBJ2-1|TRBD2
CASSPSRAGADNEQFF
>TRBV20-1|TRBJ1-5|NA
CSAGNRVVGNQPQHF
>TRBV20-1|TRBJ1-5|NA
CSAGRLLVGNQPQHF
>TRBV18|TRBJ2-7|TRBD1
CASSPVAGGTEQYF
>TRBV12-3/TRBV12-4|TRBJ2-3|TRBD2
CASSLRREGADTQYF
>TRBV20-1|TRBJ1-1|NA
CSANVQGMNTEAFF
>TRBV19|TRBJ2-7|NA
CASSSDSSYEQYF
>TRBV6-2/TRBV6-3|TRBJ2-6|NA
CASNGQLSGANVLTF
>TRBV20-1|TRBJ2-7|TRBD1
CSASATGDEQYF
>TRBV12-3/TRBV12-4|TRBJ2-3|NA
CASSLLETDTQYF
>TRBV7-2|TRBJ2-1|NA
CASSFGTNEQFF
>TRBV5-1|TRBJ2-3|TRBD2
CASSLIGAGGIDTQYF
>TRBV7-2|TRBJ2-1|TRBD2
CASTPRGSGMDEQFF
>TRBV25-1|TRBJ1-1|NA
CASSEFRGEGTEAFF
>TRBV12-3/TRBV12-4|TRBJ2-1|TRBD2
CAGTSGSSYNEQFF
>TRBV3-1|TRBJ2-2|TRBD2
CASSYTLAGVYTGELFF
>TRBV3-1|TRBJ2-1|NA
CASSQDAVGYNEQFF
>TRBV20-1|TRBJ1-5|TRBD1
CSANDRVRNQPQHF
>TRBV12-3/TRBV12-4|TRBJ1-6|TRBD1
CASTPGQGNSPLHF
>TRBV20-1|TRBJ1-4|TRBD1
CSARDIGTGGHREKLFF
>TRBV5-1|TRBJ2-2|NA
CASSLRLANTGELFF
>TRBV20-1|TRBJ2-2|NA
CSARVGGVVTGELFF
>TRBV6-2/TRBV6-3|TRBJ2-1|TRBD1
CASTTRDRGEYNEQFF
>TRBV20-1|TRBJ2-3|NA
CSARDRVGVDTQYF
>TRBV6-1|TRBJ1-5|NA
CAAGSVRNQPQHF
>TRBV7-9|TRBJ2-2|NA
CASSLRRVDTGELFF
>TRBV25-1|TRBJ2-3|TRBD2
CASMPSGILLADTQYF
>TRBV7-2|TRBJ2-5|NA
CASSWTYGETQYF
>TRBV6-1|TRBJ1-3|NA
CASSPTSGNTIYF
>TRBV12-3/TRBV12-4|TRBJ2-1|TRBD2
CASSTVLGLAVYYNEQFF
>TRBV7-2|TRBJ2-2|NA
CASSLLANAGELFF
>TRBV7-8|TRBJ2-2|NA
CASSLPEGGELFF
>TRBV7-3|TRBJ2-1|NA
CASSLGLGQGRGEQFF
>TRBV7-2|TRBJ2-1|NA
CASRPGVNEQFF
>TRBV28|TRBJ2-7|TRBD1
CASSSPTGTTSYEQYF
>TRBV6-1|TRBJ2-1|TRBD2
CASQAGVGYNEQFF
>TRBV20-1|TRBJ2-2|TRBD2
CSARDLTSGRAGTGELFF
>TRBV24-1|TRBJ2-3|TRBD2
CATSSGGADTQYF
>TRBV20-1|TRBJ1-5|NA
CSAPRGGNQPQHF
>TRBV29-1|TRBJ2-1|NA
CSVGGFRNEQFF
>TRBV4-2|TRBJ2-2|NA
CASSQATLGAAGELFF
>TRBV12-3/TRBV12-4|TRBJ2-6|NA
CASQPSGANVLTF
>TRBV20-1|TRBJ1-5|NA
CSAIEGYRGGQPQHF
>TRBV6-5|TRBJ2-1|TRBD2
CASSSGLAGNNEQFF
>TRBV18|TRBJ1-5|NA
CASSQGKQGSNQPQHF
>TRBV25-1|TRBJ2-7|TRBD1
CASGGQVHYEQYF